This T cell receptor beta chain is from a study of PD-1 blockade in classical Hodgkin lymphoma. Whole-study findings and limits: Underlying causes for the observed repertoire differences were not defined, possibly disease activity or prior therapy. Baseline TCR diversity was reportedly lower in newly diagnosed patients than healthy donors.

The germline V gene encodes CDR1 SGHAT and CDR2 FQDESV (reference sequence). V lost 1 base to trimming and J lost 0 bases, with 13 bases between them. This CDR3 is built from 16 residues. Indicated time point: newly diagnosed, previously untreated cHL patient sample. Serving as comparison were PBMCs from newly diagnosed, untreated classical Hodgkin lymphoma, which were sequenced alongside the relapsed/refractory trial patients. The assay was immunoSEQ multiplex PCR, and TCRdb's table has in-frame clones only and misses some. This sample has about 16,000 clones, with 80% to 95% found just once. A note on this clone: As yet, its antigen is unknown.

Source material: peripheral blood mononuclear cells (PBMCs). This TCR was recovered from a human donor with classical Hodgkin lymphoma. The chain links TRBV11-1 to TRBJ2-7; D is unresolved. The CDR3 protein is CASSLESAASSYEQYF. In nucleotides, the CDR3 is TGTGCCAGCAGCTTAGAGTCGGCAGCTAGCTCCTACGAGCAGTACTTC.